The entry below describes one T cell receptor (beta chain). V lost 4 bases to trimming and J lost 4 bases, with 15 bases between them. CDR3 length: 14 residues. The V gene's germline CDR1 is SGHKS and CDR2 YYEKEE (reference sequence). The data were produced by immunoSEQ multiplex PCR, yet TCRdb's version contains in-frame clones alone and is incomplete. The sample has about 200,000 clones; approximately 80% are singletons. These data come from a study of blood T cell repertoires in COVID-19. The receptor was isolated from a woman aged 40 to 50 with acute COVID-19. The rearrangement uses TRBV5-5 and TRBJ2-7; TRBD2 might be the D (6 bases). Sequences were obtained from PBMCs or T cells enriched from blood (not recorded which). The CDR3, as DNA: TGTGCCAGCAGCACCGGGGGAACGGGATACGAGCAGTACTTC. Translation: CASSTGGTGYEQYF.